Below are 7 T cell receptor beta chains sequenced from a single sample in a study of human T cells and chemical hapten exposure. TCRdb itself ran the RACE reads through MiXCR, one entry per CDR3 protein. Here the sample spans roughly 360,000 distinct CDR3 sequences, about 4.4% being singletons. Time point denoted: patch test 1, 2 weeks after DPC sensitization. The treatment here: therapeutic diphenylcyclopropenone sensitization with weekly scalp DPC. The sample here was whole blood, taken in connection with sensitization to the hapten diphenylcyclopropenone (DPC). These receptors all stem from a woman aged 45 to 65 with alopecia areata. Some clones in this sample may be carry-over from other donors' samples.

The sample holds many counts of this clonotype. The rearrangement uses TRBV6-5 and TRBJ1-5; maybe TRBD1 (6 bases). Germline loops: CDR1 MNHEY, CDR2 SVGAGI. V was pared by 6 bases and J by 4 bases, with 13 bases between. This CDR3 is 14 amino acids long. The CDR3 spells CASSTGTRNQPQHF. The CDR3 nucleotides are TGTGCCAGCAGCACCGGGACACGAAATCAGCCCCAGCATTTT.

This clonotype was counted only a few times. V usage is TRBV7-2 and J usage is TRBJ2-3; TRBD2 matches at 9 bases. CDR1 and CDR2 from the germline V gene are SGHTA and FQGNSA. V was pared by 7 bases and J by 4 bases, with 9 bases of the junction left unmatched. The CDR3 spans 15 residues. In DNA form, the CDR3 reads TGTGCCAGCACCACTCTAGCGGGGAGGGCAGATACGCAGTATTTT. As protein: CASTTLAGRADTQYF. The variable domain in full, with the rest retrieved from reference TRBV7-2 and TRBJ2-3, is GAGVSQSPSNKVTEKGKDVELRCDPISGHTALYWYRQSLGQGLEFLIYFQGNSAPDKSGLPSDRFSAERTGGSVSTLTIQRTQQEDSAVYLCASTTLAGRADTQYFGPGTRLTVL.

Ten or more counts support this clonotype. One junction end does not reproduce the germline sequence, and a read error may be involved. The CDR3 reads CASSLASNYGYTF. The CDR3 DNA reads TGTGCCAGCAGCTTAGCTTCTAACTATGGCTACACCTTC. The gene calls are TRBV5-1 and TRBJ1-2; D gene unclear. This CDR3 contains 13 residues. Looked up from germline, CDR1 is SGHRS and CDR2 is YFSETQ. The entire variable domain, with the rest obtained from reference TRBV5-1 and TRBJ1-2, is as follows: KAGVTQTPRYLIKTRGQQVTLSCSPISGHRSVSWYQQTPGQGLQFLFEYFSETQRNKGNFPGRFSGRQFSNSRSEMNVSTLELGDSALYLCASSLASNYGYTFGSGTRLTVV.

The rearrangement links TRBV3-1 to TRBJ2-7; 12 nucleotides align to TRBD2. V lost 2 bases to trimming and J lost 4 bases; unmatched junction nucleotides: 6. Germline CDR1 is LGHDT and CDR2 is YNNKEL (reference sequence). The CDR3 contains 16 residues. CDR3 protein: CASSQSSSGRGYEQYF. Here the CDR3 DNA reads TGTGCCAGCAGCCAATCTTCTAGCGGGAGGGGGTACGAGCAGTACTTC.

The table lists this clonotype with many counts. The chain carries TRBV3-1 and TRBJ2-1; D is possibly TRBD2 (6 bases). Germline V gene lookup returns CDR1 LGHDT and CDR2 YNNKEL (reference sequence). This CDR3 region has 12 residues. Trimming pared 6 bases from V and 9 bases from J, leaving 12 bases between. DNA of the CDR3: TGTGCCAGCAGTGGGGACTTCAGTGAGCAGTTCTTC. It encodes CASSGDFSEQFF.

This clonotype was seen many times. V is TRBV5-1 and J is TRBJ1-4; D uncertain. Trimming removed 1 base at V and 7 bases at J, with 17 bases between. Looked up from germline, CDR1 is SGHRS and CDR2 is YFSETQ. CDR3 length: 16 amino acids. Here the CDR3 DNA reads TGCGCCAGCAGCTTGCTAGGCAGGCCCGACGGTGAAAAACTGTTTTTT. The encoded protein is CASSLLGRPDGEKLFF. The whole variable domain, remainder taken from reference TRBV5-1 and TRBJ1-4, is KAGVTQTPRYLIKTRGQQVTLSCSPISGHRSVSWYQQTPGQGLQFLFEYFSETQRNKGNFPGRFSGRQFSNSRSEMNVSTLELGDSALYLCASSLLGRPDGEKLFFGSGTQLSVL.

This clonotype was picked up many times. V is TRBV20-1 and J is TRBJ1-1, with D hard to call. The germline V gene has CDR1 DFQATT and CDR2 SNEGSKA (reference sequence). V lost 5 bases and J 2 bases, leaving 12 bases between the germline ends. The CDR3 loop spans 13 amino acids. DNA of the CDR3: TGCAGTGCTCCTGAGCAGCTAAACACTGAAGCTTTCTTT. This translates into CSAPEQLNTEAFF.